Following are 20 T cell receptor beta chains from one sample sequenced in a study of T cells in tuberculosis. Clones were read by immunoSEQ multiplex PCR, and TCRdb kept only the in-frame ones, dropping some. This table has under 45,000 clones, approximately 89% appearing once. The time point is: new active TB diagnosis, blood taken before or within 7 days of starting treatment. The sample in question was PBMCs, obtained at tuberculosis diagnosis. These receptors originate from an adult with tuberculosis.

V is TRBV9 and J is TRBJ1-3; 9 nucleotides line up with TRBD1. Per germline, CDR1 SGDLS and CDR2 YYNGEE. The length of the CDR3 is 17 residues. Trimming cost V 0 bases and J 0 bases; bases outside gene matches: 4. CDR3 residues: CASSVARDRASGNTIYF. CDR3 coding DNA: TGTGCCAGCAGCGTAGCCCGGGACAGGGCCTCTGGAAACACCATATATTTT.

CDR3 residues: CASSQDRELASTDTQYF. The CDR3 DNA reads TGCGCCAGCAGCCAAGATCGAGAACTAGCGAGCACAGATACGCAGTATTTT. V and J are TRBV4-3 and TRBJ2-3; 7 positions match TRBD2. The CDR3 extends over 17 amino acids. Germline CDR1 reads LGHNA; CDR2 reads YSLEER. The J segment lost 0 bases and the V segment lost 0 bases, leaving 6 bases of the junction unmatched.

V usage is TRBV14 and J usage is TRBJ2-5; D is ambiguous. Germline lookup yields CDR1 SGHDN and CDR2 FVKESK. The CDR3 spans 13 residues. V gave up 6 bases and J gave up 5 bases, with 13 bases separating them. The CDR3, as DNA: TGTGCCAGCAGGGCAAGTTTATCGGAGACCCAGTACTTC. It codes for CASRASLSETQYF.

J is TRBJ2-7 and V is TRBV6-6; 8 nucleotides agree with TRBD2. Germline values: CDR1 MNHNY, CDR2 SVGAGI (reference sequence). This CDR3 has 14 residues. The V gene end was trimmed by 6 bases and the J gene end by 7 bases; junction bases not matched to a gene: 11. The CDR3 is CASSKSGGGREQYV. CDR3 nucleotides: TGTGCCAGCAGCAAAAGCGGGGGCGGGAGGGAGCAGTACGTC.

Comment on this clone: At one end the junction does not follow the germline gene, possibly because of a read error. CDR3 sequence reads: CSVFLQGLSIKF. The CDR3 nucleotides read TGCAGCGTTTTCCTGCAGGGCCTTTCGATTAAATTC. V gene TRBV29-1 combines with J gene TRBJ1-2; D perhaps matches TRBD1 (5 bases). The CDR3 is 12 residues long. Germline V gene sequence: CDR1 SQVTM, CDR2 ANQGSEA.

The chain links TRBV11-3 to TRBJ1-5; possibly TRBD1 for D (6 bases). The germline V gene has CDR1 SGHNT and CDR2 YENEEA. The CDR3 is 19 amino acids. Trimming took off 5 bases at V and 2 bases at J, with 25 bases between the two ends. The CDR3 protein is CASSPHITPQGWGNQPQHF. In nucleotides, the CDR3 is TGTGCCAGCAGCCCTCACATAACTCCACAGGGTTGGGGCAATCAGCCCCAGCATTTT. The whole variable domain, filled in from reference TRBV11-3 and TRBJ1-5, reads EAGVVQSPRYKIIEKKQPVAFWCNPISGHNTLYWYLQNLGQGPELLIRYENEEAVDDSQLPKDRFSAERLKGVDSTLKIQPAELGDSAVYLCASSPHITPQGWGNQPQHFGDGTRLSIL.

The chain combines TRBV19 with TRBJ1-1, with D unclear. The V end was cut by 6 bases, the J end by 1 base, with 9 bases between. This CDR3 region has 13 residues. Germline CDR1 is LNHDA and CDR2 is SQIVND (reference sequence). The CDR3 sequence is CASRVERNTEAFF. CDR3 in DNA: TGTGCCAGTAGAGTAGAGAGGAACACTGAAGCTTTCTTT.

The chain combines TRBV2 with TRBJ2-6; the D gene is possibly TRBD2 (6 bases). V lost 7 bases, J lost 3 bases, and 7 bases lay in between. CDR3 length: 13 residues. Germline assignment: CDR1 SNHLY and CDR2 FYNNEI. CDR3 sequence: CASKEGGANVLTF. The CDR3 nucleotides are TGTGCCAGCAAGGAGGGTGGGGCCAACGTCCTGACTTTC.

The V gene is TRBV29-1, the J gene TRBJ1-4, with a weak D call TRBD1 (6 bases). The V and J ends lost 4 bases and 7 bases respectively, with 16 bases between them. This CDR3 spans 14 amino acids. Germline V CDR1 and CDR2: SQVTM, ANQGSEA. CDR3 DNA: TGCAGCGTTGCGGGGGGCAGGGGAACTGAAAAACTGTTTTTT. It specifies CSVAGGRGTEKLFF. Combining the CDR3 with reference TRBV29-1 and TRBJ1-4 gives the whole variable domain SAVISQKPSRDICQRGTSLTIQCQVDSQVTMMFWYRQQPGQSLTLIATANQGSEATYESGFVIDKFPISRPNLTFSTLTVSNMSPEDSSIYLCSVAGGRGTEKLFFGSGTQLSVL.

This chain joins TRBV2 and TRBJ2-2; possible D gene TRBD2, 5 bases. This CDR3 spans 14 amino acids. Germline V gene lookup returns CDR1 SNHLY and CDR2 FYNNEI. The V and J ends lost 5 bases and 1 base respectively, with 8 bases between them. The CDR3 sequence is CASSRTENTGELFF. CDR3 bases: TGTGCCAGCAGTAGGACTGAGAACACCGGGGAGCTGTTTTTT.

The V call is TRBV5-5, the J call TRBJ2-3; D is ambiguous. V was pared by 0 bases and J by 4 bases, with 12 bases between. The CDR3 is made up of 15 amino acids. Looked up from germline, CDR1 is SGHKS and CDR2 is YYEKEE (reference sequence). The CDR3 bases are TGTGCCAGCAGCTTGGCCTGGTCTAACGCAGATACGCAGTATTTT. Amino acids: CASSLAWSNADTQYF.

The V call is TRBV9, the J call TRBJ1-2, with TRBD1 as a possible D gene (6 bases). This CDR3 is 15 amino acids long. Between the trimmed V and J ends, which lost 4 bases and 5 bases, there was a span of 18 bases. Germline CDR1 and CDR2: SGDLS and YYNGEE. The chain's CDR3 is CASSPDGQSRYGYTF. The CDR3 DNA follows: TGTGCCAGCAGCCCAGACGGACAGAGCCGATATGGCTACACCTTC.

V is TRBV6-4 and J is TRBJ2-1; weak D call: TRBD1 (5 bases). The V gene's germline CDR1 is MRHNA and CDR2 SNTAGT. V was cut by 0 bases and J by 5 bases, with 14 bases left in between. This CDR3 is built from 16 residues. The CDR3 spells CASSDSSGQGHNEQFF. In DNA, the CDR3 is TGTGCCAGCAGTGACTCTTCCGGGCAGGGTCACAATGAGCAGTTCTTC.

The chain carries TRBV11-2 and TRBJ2-2; D gene uncertain. V gave up 0 bases and J gave up 7 bases, with 3 bases separating them. CDR3 length: 12 residues. CDR1 is SGHAT and CDR2 is FQNNGV in the germline V gene. CDR3: CASSLDRGELFF. The CDR3 nucleotides are TGTGCCAGCAGCTTAGATCGCGGGGAGCTGTTTTTT.

This clone has just a few counts. The chain is built from TRBV4-1 and TRBJ1-6, with 7 bases aligning to TRBD1. Trimming cost V 0 bases and J 10 bases; bases outside gene matches: 6. The length of the CDR3 is 15 residues. Germline CDR1 and CDR2: MGHRA and YSYEKL. Written as DNA, the CDR3 is TGCGCCAGCAGCCAAGAGACAGGGTTGGCATCACCCCTCCACTTT. Translation gives CASSQETGLASPLHF.

The count of this clone is one. The chain uses TRBV5-1 and TRBJ2-5; 9 positions match TRBD2. Germline CDR1 SGHRS, CDR2 YFSETQ. This CDR3 region has 16 residues. Trimming removed 1 base from V and 5 bases from J; junction bases left unmatched: 9. The CDR3 spells CASSLIAGGPGETQYF. CDR3 in DNA: TGCGCCAGCAGCTTGATCGCGGGGGGGCCGGGGGAGACCCAGTACTTC.

V gene TRBV27 combines with J gene TRBJ2-1; the D gene is possibly TRBD2 (6 bases). The germline gives CDR1 MNHEY, CDR2 SMNVEV (reference sequence). V lost 0 bases to trimming and J lost 0 bases, with 9 bases between them. This CDR3 is 16 amino acids long. CDR3 loop: CASSLSLASSYNEQFF. CDR3 DNA: TGTGCCAGCAGTTTATCGCTAGCGAGCTCCTACAATGAGCAGTTCTTC.

The chain employs TRBV28 and TRBJ2-3; the D gene is possibly TRBD2 (6 bases). The germline CDR1 and CDR2 sequences are MDHEN and SYDVKM. V gave up 11 bases and J gave up 0 bases, with 18 bases separating them. This CDR3 is built from 15 residues. This CDR3 is CAQGGAGTSTDTQYF. DNA for the CDR3: TGTGCCCAGGGCGGGGCGGGGACCAGCACAGATACGCAGTATTTT.

The rearrangement uses TRBV19 and TRBJ2-3; weak D call: TRBD2 (7 bases). CDR1 and CDR2 from the germline V gene are LNHDA and SQIVND (reference sequence). The CDR3 loop spans 12 amino acids. Deletions cut 5 bases from V and 6 bases from J, with 9 bases between. The CDR3 sequence: CASSAGADTQYF. CDR3 sequence (DNA): TGTGCCAGTAGTGCGGGGGCCGATACGCAGTATTTT. Full variable domain (missing parts from reference TRBV19 and TRBJ2-3): DGGITQSPKYLFRKEGQNVTLSCEQNLNHDAMYWYRQDPGQGLRLIYYSQIVNDFQKGDIAEGYSVSREKKESFPLTVTSAQKNPTAFYLCASSAGADTQYFGPGTRLTVL.

V gene TRBV6-4 combines with J gene TRBJ2-3; D call uncertain. Germline values: CDR1 MRHNA, CDR2 SNTAGT. The CDR3 loop spans 13 amino acids. Trimming took off 3 bases at V and 8 bases at J, with 12 bases between the two ends. This CDR3 is CASSELERSTQYF. In DNA form, the CDR3 reads TGTGCCAGCAGTGAATTAGAACGGAGTACGCAGTATTTT.